The present entry profiles one TCR beta chain with its context. This record comes from a study of blood T cell repertoires in COVID-19. Study information: Spain, Italy and the United States supplied samples that represented acute and convalescent COVID-19. Sources were T cells, B-cell-depleted T cells, or PBMCs; the material itself was cDNA or gDNA.

The CDR3 sequence is 20 residues long. V trimming: 0 bases; J trimming: 0 bases; junction bases outside the gene matches: 9. In germline, CDR1 is SGHRS, CDR2 YFSETQ. Original processing notes: Using reference gene primer amplification, nucleated cell counts were estimated. Clones were read by immunoSEQ multiplex PCR, and TCRdb kept only the in-frame ones, dropping some. Clone size and V and J calls were adopted from that table, with D and trimming inferred from the DNA. The sample records 200,000 or so clones, around 84% being singletons. This clonotype originated in a man younger than 40 with active or convalescent COVID-19. J is TRBJ2-2 and V is TRBV5-1; 12 bases map to TRBD2. Sequencing was done on a sample of peripheral blood. The CDR3, as DNA: TGCGCCAGCAGCTTGGTTCCGATGACTAGCGGGGGAGCGAACACCGGGGAGCTGTTTTTT. The encoded protein is CASSLVPMTSGGANTGELFF.